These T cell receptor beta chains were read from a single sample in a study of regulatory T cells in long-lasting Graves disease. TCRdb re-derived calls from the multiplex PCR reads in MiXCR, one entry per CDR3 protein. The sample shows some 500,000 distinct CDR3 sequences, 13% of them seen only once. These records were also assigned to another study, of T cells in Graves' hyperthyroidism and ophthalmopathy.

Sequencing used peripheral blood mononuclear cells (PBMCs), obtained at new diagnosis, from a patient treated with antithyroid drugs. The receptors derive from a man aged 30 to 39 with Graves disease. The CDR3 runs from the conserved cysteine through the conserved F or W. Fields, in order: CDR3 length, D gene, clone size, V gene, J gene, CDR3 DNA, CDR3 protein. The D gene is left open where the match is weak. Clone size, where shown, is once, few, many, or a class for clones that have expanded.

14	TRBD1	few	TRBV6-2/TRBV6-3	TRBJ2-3	TGTGCCAGCCACCGGGACAGGGGGGCAGATACGCAGTATTTT	CASHRDRGADTQYF
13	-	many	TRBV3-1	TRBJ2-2	TGTGCCAGCAGCCAAGCGGTCACCGGGGAGCTGTTTTTT	CASSQAVTGELFF
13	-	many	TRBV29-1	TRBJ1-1	TGCAGCGTTGAACCAGGGAAGGACACTGAAGCTTTCTTT	CSVEPGKDTEAFF
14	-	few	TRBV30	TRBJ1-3	TGTGCCTGGAGTTCCGGGGGTTCTGGAAACACCATATATTTT	CAWSSGGSGNTIYF
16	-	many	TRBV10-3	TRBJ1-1	TGTGCCATCAGTCCGACGGACATGACTATAAAGACTGAAGCTTTCTTT	CAISPTDMTIKTEAFF
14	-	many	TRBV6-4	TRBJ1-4	TGTGCCAGCAGTGACTCTAGGGGGAATGAAAAACTGTTTTTT	CASSDSRGNEKLFF
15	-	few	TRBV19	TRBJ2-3	TGTGCCAGTAGTATCAACAGGGTGGAATGGGATACGCAGTATTTT	CASSINRVEWDTQYF
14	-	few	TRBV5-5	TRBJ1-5	TGTGCCAGCGACCCGAGGGGCGGCAGTCAGCCCCAGCATTTT	CASDPRGGSQPQHF
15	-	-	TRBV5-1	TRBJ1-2	TGCGCCAGCAGCTCGGCGGGACGGACTAACTATGGCTACACCTTC	CASSSAGRTNYGYTF
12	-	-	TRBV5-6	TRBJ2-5	TGTGCCAGCAGCTTGGCCTCAAAGACCCAGTACTTC	CASSLASKTQYF
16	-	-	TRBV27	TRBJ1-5	TGTGCCAGCAGTTTTCAGTTACCCTTAAGCAATCAGCCCCAGCATTTT	CASSFQLPLSNQPQHF
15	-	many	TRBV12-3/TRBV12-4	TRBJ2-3	TGTGCCAGCAGCTTTTGGGGGGAGGTGACAGATACGCAGTATTTT	CASSFWGEVTDTQYF
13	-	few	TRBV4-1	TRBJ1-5	TGCGCCACCGGAAGGGGTCCCAATCAGCCCCAGCATTTT	CATGRGPNQPQHF
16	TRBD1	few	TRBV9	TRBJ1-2	TGTGCCAGCAGCGTAGATAAGGACAGGGGCTCGTATGGCTACACCTTC	CASSVDKDRGSYGYTF
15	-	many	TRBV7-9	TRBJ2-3	TGTGCCAGCACCCTCAAGAAGCGACTCACAGATACGCAGTATTTT	CASTLKKRLTDTQYF
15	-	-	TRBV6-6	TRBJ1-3	TGTGCCAGCAGTTACTCGGGGGGGCCCGGAAACACCATATATTTT	CASSYSGGPGNTIYF